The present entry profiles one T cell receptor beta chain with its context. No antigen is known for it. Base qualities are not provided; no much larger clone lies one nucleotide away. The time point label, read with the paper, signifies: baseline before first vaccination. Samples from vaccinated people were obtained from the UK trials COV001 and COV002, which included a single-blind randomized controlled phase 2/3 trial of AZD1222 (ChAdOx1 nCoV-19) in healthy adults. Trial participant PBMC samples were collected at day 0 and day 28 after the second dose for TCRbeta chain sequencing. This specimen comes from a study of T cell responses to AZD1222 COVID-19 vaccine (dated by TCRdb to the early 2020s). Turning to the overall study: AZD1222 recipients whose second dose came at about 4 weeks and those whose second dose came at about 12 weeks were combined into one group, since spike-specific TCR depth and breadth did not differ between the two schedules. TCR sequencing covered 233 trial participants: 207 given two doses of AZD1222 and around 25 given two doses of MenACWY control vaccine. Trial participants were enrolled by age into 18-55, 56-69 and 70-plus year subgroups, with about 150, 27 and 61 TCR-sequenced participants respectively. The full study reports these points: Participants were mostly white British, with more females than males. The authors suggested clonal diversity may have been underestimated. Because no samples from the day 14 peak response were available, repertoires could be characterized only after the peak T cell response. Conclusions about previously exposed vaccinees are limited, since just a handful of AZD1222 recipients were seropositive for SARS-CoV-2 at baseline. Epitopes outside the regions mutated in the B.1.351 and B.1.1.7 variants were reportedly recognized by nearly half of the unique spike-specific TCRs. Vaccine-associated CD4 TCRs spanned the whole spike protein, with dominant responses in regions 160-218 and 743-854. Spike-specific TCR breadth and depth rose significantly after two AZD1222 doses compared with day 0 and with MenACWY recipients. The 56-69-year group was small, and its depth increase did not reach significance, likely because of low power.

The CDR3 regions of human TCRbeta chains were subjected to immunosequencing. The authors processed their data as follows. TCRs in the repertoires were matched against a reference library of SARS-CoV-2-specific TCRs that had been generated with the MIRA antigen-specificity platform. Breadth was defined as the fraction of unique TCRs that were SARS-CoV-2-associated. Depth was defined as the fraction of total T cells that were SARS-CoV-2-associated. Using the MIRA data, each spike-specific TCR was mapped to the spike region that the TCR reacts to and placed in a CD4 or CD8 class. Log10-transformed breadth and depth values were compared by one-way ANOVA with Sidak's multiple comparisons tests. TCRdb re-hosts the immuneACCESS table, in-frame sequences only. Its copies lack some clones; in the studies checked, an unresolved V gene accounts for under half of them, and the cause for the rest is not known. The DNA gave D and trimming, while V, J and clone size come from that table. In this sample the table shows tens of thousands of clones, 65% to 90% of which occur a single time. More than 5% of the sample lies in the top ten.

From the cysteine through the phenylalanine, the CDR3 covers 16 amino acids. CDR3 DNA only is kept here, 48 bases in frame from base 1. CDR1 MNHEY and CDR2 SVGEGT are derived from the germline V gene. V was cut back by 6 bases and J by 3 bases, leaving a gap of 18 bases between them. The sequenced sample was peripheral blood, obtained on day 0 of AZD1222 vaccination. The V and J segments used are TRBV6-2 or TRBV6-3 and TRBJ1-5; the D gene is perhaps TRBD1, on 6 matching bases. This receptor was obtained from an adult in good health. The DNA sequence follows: TGTGCCAGCAGCCGGGGAGGGGGGACCTTCAATCAGCCCCAGCATTTT. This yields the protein CASSRGGGTFNQPQHF.